Below, 20 T cell receptor beta chains from the same sample are listed, as sequenced in a study of T cells expressing NK-cell markers. Reprocessing the 5' RACE reads, TCRdb reports a single entry for every CDR3 protein and omits DNA. The table for this sample gives about 550,000 distinct CDR3 sequences. Specimen: blood T cells: a sorted CD56 or NKG2C T cell subset, CD4+ or CD8+ T cells, or bulk PBMC T cells (not recorded which). Receptors were obtained from a man younger than 35 in good health.

The V gene is TRBV29-1, the J gene TRBJ1-4; no DNA is available, so the TRBD1 call from TCRdb remains unchecked. The germline V gene encodes CDR1 SQVTM and CDR2 ANQGSEA. The CDR3 length is 11 residues. The CDR3 is CSVRTDEKLFF.

The chain employs TRBV15 and TRBJ2-2; without DNA, the TCRdb call of TRBD2 cannot be checked. Germline CDR1 reads LNHNV; CDR2 reads YYDKDF (reference sequence). The CDR3 length is 17 residues. The CDR3 spells CATSADGGRAYTGELFF.

The chain links TRBV6-2 or TRBV6-3 to TRBJ2-3; the D gene TCRdb calls, TRBD2, cannot be checked with no DNA. CDR3 size: 16 residues. CDR1 and CDR2 (germline): MNHEY, SVGEGT. The CDR3 loop reads CASSPSGTSGIGTQYF.

The chain joins TRBV4-3 to TRBJ2-5. The CDR3 length is 15 residues. Germline-derived CDR1 and CDR2 are LGHNA and YSLEER. CDR3 sequence: CASSQDRDWKETQYF.

V usage is TRBV9 and J usage is TRBJ2-1; TCRdb selects TRBD2, and the lack of DNA leaves this call unchecked. Germline CDR1 reads SGDLS; CDR2 reads YYNGEE. The CDR3 is made up of 16 amino acids. CDR3 loop: CASSVGTSGPLHEQFF. The entire variable domain, with the rest obtained from reference TRBV9 and TRBJ2-1, is as follows: DSGVTQTPKHLITATGQRVTLRCSPRSGDLSVYWYQQSLDQGLQFLIQYYNGEERAKGNILERFSAQQFPDLHSELNLSSLELGDSALYFCASSVGTSGPLHEQFFGPGTRLTVL.

The chain recombines TRBV7-8 with TRBJ2-1; TCRdb outputs TRBD2, but without DNA this stays unchecked. The CDR3 totals 17 residues. Germline V gene lookup returns CDR1 SGHVS and CDR2 FQNEAQ. CDR3 region: CASSLPRGPSGSNEQFF.

The chain employs TRBV29-1 and TRBJ2-2; TCRdb's D gene call, TRBD1, goes unchecked for lack of DNA. The CDR3 loop spans 15 amino acids. The germline V gene has CDR1 SQVTM and CDR2 ANQGSEA. CDR3 residues: CSVVTAGVYTGELFF.

V gene TRBV5-1 combines with J gene TRBJ2-7; TCRdb reports TRBD1, a call that lacks DNA to check it against. CDR1 is SGHRS, CDR2 YFSETQ, per germline. CDR3 length: 15 amino acids. The CDR3 loop is CASSLVSGSDYEQYF.

This rearrangement joins TRBV29-1 to TRBJ1-1. The CDR3 length is 13 residues. CDR1 is SQVTM and CDR2 is ANQGSEA in the germline V gene. Here the CDR3 reads CSVTGVMNTEAFF.

The CDR3 loop reads CASSSLGTPSGGEQFF. The rearrangement uses TRBV12-3 or TRBV12-4 and TRBJ2-1; TCRdb's D call of TRBD2 is untestable without DNA. The length of the CDR3 is 16 residues.

This chain joins TRBV28 and TRBJ2-1. The germline gives CDR1 MDHEN, CDR2 SYDVKM. The CDR3 spans 15 residues. This chain's CDR3 is CAGTAAGDSYNEQFF.

The gene calls are TRBV6-2 or TRBV6-3 and TRBJ1-1; the D call from TCRdb, TRBD1, cannot be confirmed without DNA. The CDR3 covers 15 residues. Germline CDR1 and CDR2: MNHEY and SVGEGT. This CDR3 reads CASSGRTGTNTEAFF.

CDR3 amino acids: CASSRGTGVTDTQYF. This sequence joins TRBV19 and TRBJ2-3; TCRdb designates TRBD1, a call that cannot be tested without DNA. Germline V lookup: CDR1 LNHDA, CDR2 SQIVND (reference sequence). The CDR3 length is 15 residues.

The chain is built from TRBV11-1 and TRBJ2-3; TCRdb reports TRBD1, a call that lacks DNA to check it against. The CDR3 covers 18 residues. Germline CDR1 reads SGHAT; CDR2 reads FQDESV (reference sequence). The chain's CDR3 is CASRHQGTAITYTDTQYF.

J is TRBJ2-7 and V is TRBV6-5. Per the germline V gene, CDR1 is MNHEY and CDR2 is SVGAGI. The length of the CDR3 is 14 residues. The CDR3 loop reads CASSYWQATGEQYF.

This rearrangement joins TRBV30 to TRBJ2-1; TCRdb's D call, TRBD2, is unchecked because there is no DNA. The CDR3 has 11 amino acids. The germline V gene encodes CDR1 GTSNPN and CDR2 SVGIG (reference sequence). This CDR3 is CAWSQTSSQFF.

The chain links TRBV6-2 or TRBV6-3 to TRBJ2-2; the D gene TCRdb calls, TRBD2, cannot be checked with no DNA. The CDR3 is 14 residues long. The germline CDR1 and CDR2 sequences are MNHEY and SVGEGT. The CDR3 here is CASHPGTRTGELFF.

V is TRBV6-2 or TRBV6-3 and J is TRBJ1-1; as DNA is missing, the TRBD1 call by TCRdb cannot be tested. The CDR3 length is 14 residues. CDR1 is MNHEY, CDR2 SVGEGT, per germline. CDR3 in amino acids: CASSYTGVATEAFF.

The chain has TRBV10-3 and TRBJ1-1. The CDR3 loop spans 14 amino acids. Germline CDR1 ENHRY, CDR2 SYGVKD. The CDR3 loop reads CAIRADTANTEAFF.

The gene calls are TRBV7-2 and TRBJ2-3; TCRdb designates TRBD2, a call that cannot be tested without DNA. The CDR3 contains 18 residues. Germline values: CDR1 SGHTA, CDR2 FQGNSA. This CDR3 reads CASSLAGLAAWSTDTQYF.